Shown below are 26 T cell receptor beta chains from a single sample sequenced in a study of CD8 T cells in ankylosing spondylitis. In TCRdb, the 5' RACE reads were re-called with MiXCR into one record per CDR3 protein. Seen here are about 340,000 distinct CDR3 sequences, 20% observed once, and the top ten hold approximately 14%. Sequenced input: blood, either unsorted or a sorted T cell fraction (not recorded which). Receptors were obtained from a male donor with ankylosing spondylitis or in good health (not recorded which).

The sample holds a few counts of this clonotype. The chain combines TRBV5-6 with TRBJ2-1; D uncertain. Trimming left V 3 bases short and J 4 bases short, with 14 bases between. The CDR3 has 15 amino acids. The V gene's germline CDR1 is SGHDT and CDR2 YYEEEE. This chain's CDR3 is CASSWTPLSYNEQFF. CDR3 DNA: TGTGCCAGCAGCTGGACCCCTCTTTCGTACAATGAGCAGTTCTTC.

This clonotype was picked up many times. The chain uses TRBV4-2 and TRBJ2-3, with 10 bases identical to TRBD2. With 4 bases clipped from V and 2 bases from J, the junction kept 12 bases outside the gene matches. The CDR3 extends over 18 amino acids. The germline V gene encodes CDR1 LGHNA and CDR2 YNFKEQ. As DNA, the CDR3 is TGTGCCAGCAGCCCCAGTGCTAGCGGGGGTCCCCTCACAGATACGCAGTATTTT. Its protein is CASSPSASGGPLTDTQYF.

This clonotype has more than one count but fewer than ten. This sequence joins TRBV7-2 and TRBJ2-1; D unresolved. V was shortened by 1 base and J by 4 bases, with 14 bases between the two germline ends. The CDR3 totals 16 residues. CDR1 SGHTA and CDR2 FQGNSA come from the germline V gene. Written as DNA, the CDR3 is TGTGCCAGCAGCTTAGATGAACAGCATGCTTACAATGAGCAGTTCTTC. Protein product: CASSLDEQHAYNEQFF.

This clonotype has ten or more counts. The chain uses TRBV27 and TRBJ2-7, with 10 bases fitting TRBD2. The CDR3 spans 14 residues. Germline CDR1 reads MNHEY; CDR2 reads SMNVEV (reference sequence). V was clipped by 6 bases and J by 2 bases; unmatched bases: 4. The CDR3 DNA is TGTGCCAGCAGGCATAGCGGGGGGCCCTACGAGCAGTACTTC. This sequence encodes CASRHSGGPYEQYF.

The sample holds a few counts of this clonotype. The gene calls are TRBV6-5 and TRBJ1-2; possibly TRBD1 for D (5 bases). CDR3 length: 13 residues. Trimming removed 6 bases at V and 4 bases at J, with 12 bases between. Germline CDR1 reads MNHEY; CDR2 reads SVGAGI. The CDR3 loop is CASSHSGGYGYTF. The CDR3 nucleotides are TGTGCCAGCAGCCACTCCGGGGGCTATGGCTACACCTTC.

The chain uses TRBV2 and TRBJ2-1; D ambiguous. Trimming shortened V by 6 bases and J by 4 bases, and 10 bases separated the two germline ends. The CDR3 runs to 13 residues. Looked up from germline, CDR1 is SNHLY and CDR2 is FYNNEI. This CDR3 reads CASRADGYNEQFF. CDR3 DNA sequence: TGTGCCAGCAGGGCGGACGGGTACAATGAGCAGTTCTTC.

This clonotype came up many times. This chain uses TRBV6-4 with TRBJ2-3; TRBD2 aligns across 8 bases. CDR3 length: 15 amino acids. The germline CDR1 and CDR2 sequences are MRHNA and SNTAGT. The trim removed 2 bases at V and 4 bases at J, leaving 5 bases unmatched. The CDR3 DNA reads as TGTGCCAGCAGTGACCGAGCGGGGGCCGCAGATACGCAGTATTTT. Translation: CASSDRAGAADTQYF.

This chain connects TRBV3-1 to TRBJ2-1; 10 bases fit TRBD2. The germline V gene has CDR1 LGHDT and CDR2 YNNKEL (reference sequence). V trimming: 0 bases; J trimming: 9 bases; junction bases outside the gene matches: 5. The CDR3 is 15 amino acids. DNA of the CDR3: TGTGCCAGCAGCCAAGAACTAGCGGGGTTGCCTGAGCAGTTCTTC. It specifies CASSQELAGLPEQFF.

This clonotype was recorded a few times. The chain links TRBV12-3 or TRBV12-4 to TRBJ2-3, with D uncertain. With 1 base removed from V and 6 bases from J, the gap between germline ends came to 8 bases. The CDR3 contains 13 residues. The CDR3 loop is CASSLGFVDTQYF. The CDR3 nucleotides read TGTGCCAGCAGTTTAGGCTTTGTGGATACGCAGTATTTT.

This clonotype has a handful of counts. The chain is built from TRBV6-1 and TRBJ2-3; unclear D gene. Germline assignment: CDR1 MNHNS and CDR2 SASEGT. V lost 4 bases, J lost 0 bases, and 11 bases lay in between. The CDR3 length is 15 residues. Here the CDR3 reads CASSGRTDSTDTQYF. CDR3 DNA sequence: TGTGCCAGCAGTGGCCGGACGGACAGCACAGATACGCAGTATTTT.

The sample holds a few counts of this clonotype. This chain joins TRBV14 and TRBJ2-3; D possibly matches TRBD1 or TRBD2 (6 bases each). The CDR3 is 16 residues long. Trimming removed 0 bases from V and 0 bases from J, with 10 bases in between. Germline V lookup: CDR1 SGHDN, CDR2 FVKESK. The CDR3 here is CASSQDQGTSTDTQYF. In DNA form, the CDR3 reads TGTGCCAGCAGCCAAGATCAGGGGACTAGCACAGATACGCAGTATTTT.

The V and J genes are TRBV12-3 or TRBV12-4 and TRBJ2-7; 9 bases align to TRBD2. The CDR3 length is 14 residues. Losses at the gene ends were 5 bases for V and 2 bases for J; bases not matched to a gene: 4. The CDR3 DNA follows: TGTGCCAGCAGTAAGGGACTAGCTCCCTACGAGCAGTACTTC. It translates to CASSKGLAPYEQYF.

The chain has TRBV12-3 or TRBV12-4 and TRBJ2-1; TRBD2 aligns across 7 bases. Losses at the gene ends were 11 bases for V and 6 bases for J; bases not matched to a gene: 25. The CDR3 has 18 amino acids. CDR3 protein: CAFSFPGGAGGLTNEQFF. The CDR3, as DNA: TGTGCCTTCAGTTTTCCGGGAGGAGCTGGCGGGCTAACCAATGAGCAGTTCTTC.

This clonotype was observed a few times. The chain employs TRBV12-3 or TRBV12-4 and TRBJ2-5, with D maybe TRBD1 (5 bases). There are 14 residues in the CDR3. V was trimmed by 5 bases and J by 3 bases, leaving 13 bases between them. CDR3 nucleotides: TGTGCCAGCAGTCCCTGGGGCCAGGAAGAGACCCAGTACTTC. Translating gives CASSPWGQEETQYF.

DNA for the CDR3: TGTGCCAGCACCGGGGACCTCACCTACGAGCAGTACTTC. This gives the protein CASTGDLTYEQYF. The chain uses TRBV2 and TRBJ2-7; D possibly uses TRBD1 or TRBD2 (5 bases each). Germline assignment: CDR1 SNHLY and CDR2 FYNNEI. The V end was cut by 7 bases, the J end by 2 bases, with 12 bases between. This CDR3 comprises 13 residues.

The rearrangement uses TRBV12-5 and TRBJ2-1; perhaps TRBD2 as D (7 bases). The germline CDR1 and CDR2 sequences are LGHNT and FRNRAP. This CDR3 is 15 amino acids long. V lost 4 bases to trimming and J lost 10 bases, with 20 bases between them. The CDR3 region has the DNA TGTGCTAGTGGTTCGAATAGGGGGGGCCTAACAGAGCAGTTCTTC. It translates to CASGSNRGGLTEQFF.

This clonotype was counted between two and nine times. The rearrangement uses TRBV27 and TRBJ2-7; no definite D call. The V gene's germline CDR1 is MNHEY and CDR2 SMNVEV (reference sequence). This CDR3 has 13 amino acids. V was trimmed by 4 bases and J by 3 bases, leaving 10 bases between them. CDR3 DNA sequence: TGTGCCAGCAGTTCTGATATAGGCTACGAGCAGTACTTC. This sequence encodes CASSSDIGYEQYF.

V gene TRBV10-2 combines with J gene TRBJ2-5; D tentatively reads TRBD1 or TRBD2 (5 bases each). CDR3 length equals 15 residues. Trimming removed 8 bases from V and 0 bases from J, with 16 bases in between. The germline CDR1 and CDR2 sequences are WSHSY and SAAADI. CDR3 DNA: TGCGCCAGCGGGACCCCAGGGTACGACCAAGAGACCCAGTACTTC. Its translation: CASGTPGYDQETQYF.

Note on this clonotype: One junction end disagrees with the germline gene, perhaps due to a read error. This rearrangement joins TRBV7-7 to TRBJ2-3, with D possibly being TRBD1 or TRBD2 (5 bases each). The germline gives CDR1 SSHAT, CDR2 FNYEAQ (reference sequence). This CDR3 comprises 15 residues. The CDR3, as DNA: TGTGCTAGCAGCTTAGGGACGGTTCGCACAGATACGCAGTATTTT. Translating it yields CASSLGTVRTDTQYF.

The chain recombines TRBV12-3 or TRBV12-4 with TRBJ2-1; 10 nucleotides match TRBD1. The trim removed 6 bases at V and 10 bases at J, leaving 9 bases unmatched. CDR3 length equals 14 residues. The CDR3 sequence is CASRTGGAGVEQFF. DNA for the CDR3: TGTGCCAGCAGGACAGGGGGCGCGGGTGTAGAGCAGTTCTTC.

This chain connects TRBV2 to TRBJ2-7, with D uncertain. Trimming shortened V by 1 base and J by 5 bases, and 21 bases separated the two germline ends. The CDR3 runs to 17 residues. Germline V gene data show CDR1 as SNHLY and CDR2 as FYNNEI. CDR3 in DNA: TGTGCCAGCAGTGAAGACCCTGATACCAAGATCGGAGACGAGCAGTACTTC. It yields the protein CASSEDPDTKIGDEQYF.

This clonotype has only a few counts. This chain joins TRBV20-1 and TRBJ1-4; D not resolved. Germline CDR1 is DFQATT and CDR2 is SNEGSKA (reference sequence). The CDR3 has 14 residues. Trimming shortened V by 5 bases and J by 3 bases, and 13 bases separated the two germline ends. In nucleotides, the CDR3 is TGCAGTGCTGGCCGATTGATATCTAATGAAAAACTGTTTTTT. Protein sequence: CSAGRLISNEKLFF.

V is TRBV29-1 and J is TRBJ2-1, with D possibly being TRBD1 (5 bases). Germline V gene sequence: CDR1 SQVTM, CDR2 ANQGSEA. Trimming took off 6 bases at V and 2 bases at J, with 17 bases between the two ends. This CDR3 has 15 amino acids. CDR3 nucleotide sequence: TGCAGCGTGGGGCGCAGGGTCTCTGCCTACAATGAGCAGTTCTTC. Encoded protein: CSVGRRVSAYNEQFF.

For the CDR3, the DNA is TGTGCCAGTAAAACCCTGGGGGATACGCAGTATTTT. Amino acid sequence: CASKTLGDTQYF. The chain recombines TRBV7-9 with TRBJ2-3; D gene uncertain. The V gene's germline CDR1 is SEHNR and CDR2 FQNEAQ (reference sequence). The V gene lost 9 bases and the J gene lost 6 bases, with 13 bases spanning the gap. CDR3 length: 12 amino acids. The entire variable domain, with the rest obtained from reference TRBV7-9 and TRBJ2-3, is as follows: DTGVSQNPRHKITKRGQNVTFRCDPISEHNRLYWYRQTLGQGPEFLTYFQNEAQLEKSRLLSDRFSAERPKGSFSTLEIQRTEQGDSAMYLCASKTLGDTQYFGPGTRLTVL.

This clonotype was found a few times. J is TRBJ2-3 and V is TRBV9; D is perhaps TRBD2 (5 bases). Per germline, CDR1 SGDLS and CDR2 YYNGEE. Trimming took off 6 bases at V and 1 base at J, with 15 bases between the two ends. The CDR3 sequence is 15 residues long. This CDR3 reads CASTLGLRGTDTQYF. In nucleotides, the CDR3 is TGTGCCAGCACCCTAGGGTTGCGGGGCACAGATACGCAGTATTTT.

This chain uses TRBV19 with TRBJ2-1; 9 bases fit TRBD1. Germline V gives CDR1 LNHDA, CDR2 SQIVND (reference sequence). The V segment lost 2 bases and the J segment 4 bases; nucleotides outside the gene matches: 6. There are 16 residues in the CDR3. CDR3 sequence (DNA): TGTGCCAGTAGTATATCCAGGACAGGGGATTACAATGAGCAGTTCTTC. Encoded protein: CASSISRTGDYNEQFF.